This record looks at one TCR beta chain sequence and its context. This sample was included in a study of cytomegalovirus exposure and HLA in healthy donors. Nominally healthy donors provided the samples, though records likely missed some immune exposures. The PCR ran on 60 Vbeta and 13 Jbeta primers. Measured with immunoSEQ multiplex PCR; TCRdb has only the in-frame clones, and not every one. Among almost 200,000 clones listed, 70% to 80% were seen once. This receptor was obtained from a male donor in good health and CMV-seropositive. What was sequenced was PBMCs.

The CDR3 DNA reads TGTGCCAGCAGTTACTTCCCCGAGGGGGAAGGAACTGAAGCTTTCTTT. Protein: CASSYFPEGEGTEAFF. The chain employs TRBV6-5 and TRBJ1-1; TRBD1 might be the D (6 bases). This CDR3 is built from 16 residues. V shed 1 base and J shed 5 bases, with 17 bases lying between them. The germline CDR1 and CDR2 sequences are MNHEY and SVGAGI.